The source of this T cell receptor (beta chain) is a study of TIL therapy for anti-PD-1-resistant metastatic lung cancer. Overall study: Tumors had a median PD-L1 proportion score of 4.5% to 7%. General observations from the study: Treatment-naive, never-smoker and oncogene-addicted patients were overrepresented in this highly selected cohort. Compared with baseline intratumoral T cells, expanded TIL cultures were more clonal and less diverse (roughly 6.5% vs 31%).

Of note for this clone: The target antigen is unknown. Other DNA sequences from this sample encode an identical CDR3 as well.

The immunoSEQ assay was v3. Sequencing depth was 1.5 million to 2 million read pairs for survey level, about 5-6 million for deep. Using immunoSEQ multiplex PCR, the repertoire was profiled, and TCRdb retains in-frame clones only, with some absent. Here the sample spans 95,000 or so clones, around 71% being singletons. The time point was: pre-treatment sample, taken before nivolumab and TIL therapy. Pleural nodules or supraclavicular lymph nodes made up most of the excised metastases sampled. The germline CDR1 and CDR2 sequences are SGHTA and FQGNSA. The CDR3 consists of 14 residues. Trimming took 5 bases from V and 2 from J, leaving 11 bases between them.

The gene calls are TRBV7-2 and TRBJ2-3; D remains unclear. The origin of this receptor is a person aged 30 to 80 with non-small cell lung cancer. This specimen was tumor tissue, taken at baseline. CDR3 sequence (DNA): TGTGCCAGCAGCCCCGGACCGAACACAGATACGCAGTATTTT. Translated: CASSPGPNTDTQYF.